Sequencing of this TCR beta chain was carried out in a study of T cell responses to AZD1222 COVID-19 vaccine (dated by TCRdb to about 2021). Background on the whole study: AZD1222 recipients whose second dose came at about 4 weeks and those whose second dose came at about 12 weeks were combined into one group, since spike-specific TCR depth and breadth did not differ between the two schedules. TCR sequencing covered over 230 trial participants: roughly 200 given two doses of AZD1222 and 26 given two doses of MenACWY control vaccine. Trial participants were enrolled by age into subgroups of 18-55, 56-69 and 70-plus years, and 148, 28 and 57 TCR-sequenced participants, respectively, were included in these subgroups. General conclusions and limits of the study: Participants were mostly white British, with more females than males. The authors suggested clonal diversity may have been underestimated. Spike-specific TCR breadth and depth rose significantly after two AZD1222 doses compared with day 0 and with MenACWY recipients. The vaccine-associated CD4 TCRs covered the entire spike protein, and the dominant responses fell in regions 160-218 and 743-854. Because no day 14 peak-response samples were available, repertoires were characterized only after the peak T cell response. Conclusions about previously exposed vaccinees were limited because only six AZD1222 recipients were SARS-CoV-2 seropositive at baseline. In the small 56-69-year group, the increase in depth fell short of significance, most likely because of low power. Reportedly, close to half of the unique spike-specific TCRs recognized epitopes lying outside the regions that are mutated in the B.1.351 and B.1.1.7 variants.

The CDR3 regions of human TCRbeta chains were subjected to immunosequencing. The published analysis was carried out like this. TCRs in the repertoires were matched against a reference library of SARS-CoV-2-specific TCRs that had been generated with the MIRA antigen-specificity platform. Breadth was defined as the fraction of unique TCRs that were SARS-CoV-2-associated. Depth was defined as the fraction of total T cells that were SARS-CoV-2-associated. Using the MIRA data, each spike-specific TCR was assigned both to the spike region to which the TCR was reactive and to a CD4 or CD8 class. Log10-transformed breadth and depth values were compared by one-way ANOVA with Sidak's multiple comparisons tests. Imported from immuneACCESS, the table was reduced by TCRdb to in-frame sequences with V and J called. These copies leave out some clones; in studies compared against another copy, an unresolved V gene accounts for under half, and the cause of the remainder is not known. The DNA gave D and trimming, while V, J and clone size come from that table. The sample profile shows over 150,000 clones; about nine tenths of them were found once. Clones ranked in the top ten supply less than 3% of the sample.

The time point label on this specimen signifies: baseline before first vaccination. Vaccinee samples came from UK trials COV001 and COV002, including a single-blind randomized controlled phase 2/3 trial of AZD1222 (ChAdOx1 nCoV-19) in healthy adults. For TCRbeta chain sequencing, PBMC samples from trial participants were taken at day 0 and at day 28 after the second dose. For CDR1 and CDR2, the germline V gene lists SGHRS and YFSETQ. The CDR3 sequence holds 16 residues, the cysteine and phenylalanine included. The read is trimmed to its CDR3 DNA, 48 bases read in frame from base 1. Trimming removed 0 bases from V and 5 bases from J; the gene matches leave 5 bases unexplained. On this clone: Its recognized antigen is unknown. No much larger clone is present one base from it, and per-base qualities are unavailable.

Sequencing used peripheral blood, obtained on day 0 of AZD1222 vaccination. The rearrangement combines TRBV5-1 with TRBJ2-2, and TRBD2 matches 9 of the central bases. This clonotype was obtained from an adult in good health. This receptor carries the CDR3 CASSLEPSGNTGELFF. The nucleotide sequence reads TGCGCCAGCAGCTTGGAGCCTAGCGGGAATACCGGGGAGCTGTTTTTT.